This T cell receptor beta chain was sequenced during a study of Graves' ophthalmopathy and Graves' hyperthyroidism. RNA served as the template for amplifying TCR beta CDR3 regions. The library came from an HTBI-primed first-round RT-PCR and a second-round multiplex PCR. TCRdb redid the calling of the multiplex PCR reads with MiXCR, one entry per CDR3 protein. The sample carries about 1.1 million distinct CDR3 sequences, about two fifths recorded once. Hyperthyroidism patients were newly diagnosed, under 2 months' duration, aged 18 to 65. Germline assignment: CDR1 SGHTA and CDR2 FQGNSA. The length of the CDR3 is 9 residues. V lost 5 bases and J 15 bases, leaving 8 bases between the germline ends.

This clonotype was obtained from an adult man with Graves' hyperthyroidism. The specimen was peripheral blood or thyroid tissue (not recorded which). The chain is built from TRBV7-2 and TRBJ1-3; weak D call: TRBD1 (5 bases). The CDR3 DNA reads TGTGCCAGCAGCCCCGACAGATATTTT. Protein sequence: CASSPDRYF.